The clone carrying this T cell receptor (beta chain) was seen once. The data stem from a study of blood T cell repertoires in COVID-19. Clones were sequenced by immunoSEQ multiplex PCR, and TCRdb holds only the in-frame ones, with some missing. This repertoire shows fewer than 45,000 clones, around 83% found once; its top ten account for roughly 13%. The length of the CDR3 is 15 residues. Trimming removed 3 bases at V and 7 bases at J, with 17 bases between. Germline CDR1 reads SGDLS; CDR2 reads YYNGEE. Sequenced sample: peripheral blood. The clonotype comes from a human donor in a cohort sampled during active COVID-19. V and J are TRBV9 and TRBJ1-5, with D unclear. CDR3 bases: TGTGCCAGCAGCGCCGCGGAGGATCCCGCCCAGCCCCAGCATTTT. Its translation is CASSAAEDPAQPQHF.